These 14 T cell receptor beta chains originate from one sample sequenced in a study of PD-1 blockade in classical Hodgkin lymphoma. Each patient experienced a relapse that followed autologous stem cell transplantation, and brentuximab vedotin exposure varied. The CD4+ T cells used were purified from thawed PBMCs through magnetic negative selection. Libraries were prepared by immunoSEQ multiplex PCR; TCRdb keeps only in-frame clonotypes and omits some of them. The sample shows around 23,000 clones, 84% of them seen only once. Sequenced material: CD4+ T cells from blood, taken at baseline. These receptors came from a human donor with classical Hodgkin lymphoma.

The rearrangement joins TRBV9 to TRBJ2-3; tentative D call: TRBD1 (6 bases). Germline V gene data show CDR1 as SGDLS and CDR2 as YYNGEE. CDR3 length equals 14 residues. V was shortened by 1 base and J by 2 bases, with 8 bases between the two germline ends. CDR3 bases: TGTGCCAGCAGCGTACGACAGGACACAGATACGCAGTATTTT. Translating it yields CASSVRQDTDTQYF.

The CDR3 sequence is CASSSTGGGYNEQFF. CDR3 in DNA: TGTGCCAGCAGCTCCACCGGCGGGGGGTACAATGAGCAGTTCTTC. The chain combines TRBV11-3 with TRBJ2-1, with TRBD2 matching over 8 bases. The CDR3 has 15 amino acids. Germline CDR1 and CDR2: SGHNT and YENEEA. Losses at the gene ends were 4 bases for V and 4 bases for J; bases not matched to a gene: 6.

The chain recombines TRBV4-3 with TRBJ2-3; the D gene is possibly TRBD2 (5 bases). With 1 base removed from V and 0 bases from J, the gap between germline ends came to 11 bases. The germline V gene encodes CDR1 LGHNA and CDR2 YSLEER. The CDR3 has 16 residues. The CDR3 region is CASSQGLLASTDTQYF. DNA for the CDR3: TGCGCCAGCAGCCAAGGTCTCCTAGCTAGCACAGATACGCAGTATTTT.

The chain links TRBV23-1 to TRBJ1-5; perhaps TRBD1 as D (5 bases). TRBV23-1 is an open reading frame whose function is uncertain. The CDR3 contains 16 residues. Trimming took 3 bases from V and 4 from J, leaving 16 bases between them. The CDR3 coding sequence is TGCGCCAGCAGTCATTTTCCGGGACTGGGAAATCAGCCCCAGCATTTT. This encodes CASSHFPGLGNQPQHF.

V is TRBV18 and J is TRBJ2-2, with 11 positions matching TRBD2. With 3 bases clipped from V and 3 bases from J, the junction kept 6 bases outside the gene matches. The CDR3 has 17 residues. The germline V gene has CDR1 KGHSH and CDR2 LQKENI. The CDR3 DNA follows: TGTGCCAGCTCACCGAACTCACTAGCGGGGGACACCGGGGAGCTGTTTTTT. This sequence encodes CASSPNSLAGDTGELFF.

Regarding this clone: At one end, the junction sequence differs from germline, possibly due to a read error. The chain employs TRBV2 and TRBJ1-2; maybe TRBD1 (6 bases). This CDR3 is built from 13 residues. Germline V gene data show CDR1 as SNHLY and CDR2 as FYNNEI. The CDR3 is CASSQQGFYDYTF. As DNA, the CDR3 is TGTGCCAGCAGTCAACAGGGTTTCTATGACTACACCTTC. Looking up the rest from reference TRBV2 and TRBJ1-2 gives the full variable domain: EPEVTQTPSHQVTQMGQEVILRCVPISNHLYFYWYRQILGQKVEFLVSFYNNEISEKSEIFDDQFSVERPDGSNFTLKIRSTKLEDSAMYFCASSQQGFYDYTFGSGTRLTVV.

This rearrangement joins TRBV7-2 to TRBJ1-5; unclear D gene. The germline V gene has CDR1 SGHTA and CDR2 FQGNSA. There are 14 residues in the CDR3. Between the trimmed V and J ends, which lost 0 bases and 1 base, there was a span of 4 bases. CDR3 amino acids: CASSLAKSNQPQHF. The CDR3 coding sequence is TGTGCCAGCAGCTTAGCGAAGAGCAATCAGCCCCAGCATTTT.

The V call is TRBV27, the J call TRBJ2-3, with D unclear. Germline V lookup: CDR1 MNHEY, CDR2 SMNVEV (reference sequence). Trimming removed 5 bases at V and 2 bases at J, with 2 bases between. CDR3 length equals 11 residues. This CDR3 is CASSTTDTQYF. CDR3 in DNA: TGTGCCAGCAGTACCACAGATACGCAGTATTTT.

This CDR3 is CASSIQGLPRGETQYF. The CDR3 nucleotides are TGTGCCAGCAGCATCCAGGGACTTCCCCGGGGAGAGACCCAGTACTTC. V gene TRBV9 combines with J gene TRBJ2-5, with D perhaps TRBD2 (6 bases). Germline V gene lookup returns CDR1 SGDLS and CDR2 YYNGEE. Between the trimmed V and J ends, which lost 4 bases and 4 bases, there was a span of 20 bases. The CDR3 has 16 amino acids.

This clone was recorded a few times. This chain links TRBV7-9 with TRBJ1-5; 10 nucleotides match TRBD1. This CDR3 region has 16 residues. Germline V gene sequence: CDR1 SEHNR, CDR2 FQNEAQ (reference sequence). Losses at the gene ends were 5 bases for V and 2 bases for J; bases not matched to a gene: 6. CDR3 sequence (DNA): TGTGCCAGCAGCACGGACAGGGGGTTCGGCAATCAGCCCCAGCATTTT. It codes for CASSTDRGFGNQPQHF.

The chain carries TRBV6-6 and TRBJ2-1, with TRBD1 matching over 8 bases. Trimming cost V 5 bases and J 7 bases; bases outside gene matches: 4. There are 13 residues in the CDR3. Germline V CDR1 and CDR2: MNHNY, SVGAGI (reference sequence). CDR3 loop: CASSTGQVNEQFF. CDR3 DNA sequence: TGTGCCAGCAGTACGGGACAGGTTAATGAGCAGTTCTTC.

The genes are TRBV7-2 and TRBJ1-5; D uncertain. This CDR3 is built from 13 residues. Germline CDR1 and CDR2: SGHTA and FQGNSA. V lost 1 base and J 7 bases, leaving 8 bases between the germline ends. CDR3 DNA: TGTGCCAGCAGCTTAGAGGCGGGACAGCCCCAGCATTTT. Its protein is CASSLEAGQPQHF.

V usage is TRBV6-5 and J usage is TRBJ1-2, with D unresolved. The V and J ends lost 2 bases and 3 bases respectively, with 16 bases between them. From germline, CDR1 is MNHEY and CDR2 SVGAGI. This CDR3 is built from 16 residues. The CDR3 loop is CASSYTPRQTDYGYTF. DNA of the CDR3: TGTGCCAGCAGTTACACGCCCCGCCAGACGGACTATGGCTACACCTTC.

The V and J genes are TRBV7-2 and TRBJ2-7; 11 positions agree with TRBD2. The CDR3 consists of 15 residues. Trimming removed 1 base from V and 2 bases from J; junction bases left unmatched: 1. Germline V gene data show CDR1 as SGHTA and CDR2 as FQGNSA. In nucleotides, the CDR3 is TGTGCCAGCAGCTTAGGTAGCGGGGGGGCCTACGAGCAGTACTTC. It translates to CASSLGSGGAYEQYF.